The following is a T cell receptor (beta chain) sequence with its context. Its recognized antigen is unknown. No per-base quality is available; no much larger clone lies one base away. CDR1 and CDR2 are read off the germline V gene (reference sequence) as LNHNV and YYDKDF. The CDR3 starts with the cysteine, ends with the phenylalanine, and has 14 residues. Kept here is only the CDR3 DNA, which spans 42 bases and is read in frame from base 1. The germline V end is reduced by 4 bases and the J end by 2 bases; junction bases left unmatched: 3. The data derive from a study of CD8+CD57+ T cells in acquired aplastic anemia (dated 2018 in TCRdb). Concerning the study at large: Extracted DNA from sorted CD4+ and CD8+ cells averaged approximately 3.4 ug, ranging from about 0.17 to 30 ug. An average of approximately 10 million reads for CD4+ cells and approximately 11 million reads for CD8+ cells was obtained from healthy donor samples.

Study-wide conclusions, independent of this receptor: Over 25 CD8+ CDR3 sequences were found in both patients and controls but appeared to be highly expressed in patients and within the immunodominant clones of the patients. CD8+ Simpson's diversity did not differ significantly between patients and healthy controls (P=0.060).

In this study, sorted CD4+ and CD8+ T cells from the blood of healthy subjects and of severe aplastic anemia patients had their TCR repertoires deep-sequenced. Ficoll-Paque density gradient centrifugation was used to isolate peripheral blood mononuclear cells. Before DNA was extracted, CD4+ and CD8+ T cells were sorted using either FACS or magnetic beads. Genomic DNA served as template for TCR beta VDJ combination and CDR3 sequence profiling. An Illumina HiSeq 2000 was the platform used for TCR repertoire sequencing. The study's own analysis went as follows. Repertoires were assessed using TRBV/TRBJ rearrangement plots, CDR3 size and DJ length profiles, and Simpson's diversity index. Whichever DNA sequence was most abundant in the deep sequencing data was defined as the immunodominant clone. CDR3 amino acid sequences were checked for sharing across subjects and were also compared against the VDJdb database and published repertoires. TCRdb passed the public sequencing reads through fastp at Q25 and MiXCR, retaining productive beta sequences. Rows with one shared CDR3 protein collapse into an entry with the most common genes and DNA. TCRdb, not the original authors, processed these V and J calls. The sample table holds around 33,000 distinct CDR3 sequences, of which around 80% were seen once. Together, the top ten hold 22% of the sample.

Sequencing was performed on sorted CD4+, CD8+, or CD8+CD57+ T cells (not recorded which) from PBMCs. This receptor was obtained from a human donor in good health, serving as a control. The sequence is built from TRBV15 and TRBJ1-2; 8 bases in the middle match TRBD1. The CDR3 region reads CATSKGQGNYGYTF. The bases read TGTGCCACCAGCAAAGGACAGGGCAACTATGGCTACACCTTC.